The clone carrying this T cell receptor (beta chain) was found a few times. The antigen is unknown. A universal primer site was added by template switching, and unique molecular identifiers were carried by the cDNA. MiXCR, applied by TCRdb to the 5' RACE reads, yields one record per CDR3 protein. This table has around 160,000 distinct CDR3 sequences, 3% to 4% appearing once. The sample originates from a study of identical twins. Study-level results: Insertions were reduced in abundant cord blood beta clonotypes but not in memory repertoires. The degree of excess twin sharing was weaker in beta out-of-frame sequences. Its conclusions, products of cross-sectional statistical analysis, did not come from following the same donors.

The CDR3 runs to 15 residues. From germline, CDR1 is LNHNV and CDR2 YYDKDF (reference sequence). Trimming took 1 base from V and 5 from J, leaving 12 bases between them. Material for sequencing was memory T cells sorted from blood. The J gene is TRBJ2-1, the V gene TRBV15, with D perhaps TRBD1 (6 bases). This sequence originates from a man aged 18 to 30 in good health. The DNA for the CDR3 is TGTGCCACCAGCAGAGTCCGGACAGACGACAATGAGCAGTTCTTC. This codes for CATSRVRTDDNEQFF.